This TCR beta chain was documented in a study of CD8 T cells in ankylosing spondylitis. For TCR beta, libraries came from quantitative 5'-RACE with molecular barcodes. TCRdb reanalysed the 5' RACE reads using MiXCR and keeps one entry per CDR3 protein. The sample lists about 750,000 distinct CDR3 sequences; 15% to 20% were seen once. Concerning this clonotype: As yet, its antigen is unknown.

The study, taken as a whole, reports: There were earlier reports of some motif variants in reactive arthritis synovial fluid and blood. A TCR beta motif of several highly homologous variants appeared characteristic of ankylosing spondylitis blood. Significantly higher representation of disease-linked clones was reported for matched ankylosing spondylitis synovial fluid. In peripheral blood, disease-linked CD8+ clones occurred at relatively low frequencies.

The CDR3 runs to 14 residues. The germline CDR1 and CDR2 sequences are LNHNV and YYDKDF (reference sequence). With V trimmed by 6 bases and J by 8 bases, 5 bases remained unmatched. Sequencing was carried out using blood, either unsorted or a sorted T cell fraction (not recorded which). V gene TRBV15 combines with J gene TRBJ2-1; 12 positions match TRBD1. This TCR was sampled from a male donor with ankylosing spondylitis. CDR3 sequence reads: CATSGTGGFDEQFF. The CDR3 DNA follows: TGTGCCACCAGTGGGACAGGGGGCTTCGATGAGCAGTTCTTC.